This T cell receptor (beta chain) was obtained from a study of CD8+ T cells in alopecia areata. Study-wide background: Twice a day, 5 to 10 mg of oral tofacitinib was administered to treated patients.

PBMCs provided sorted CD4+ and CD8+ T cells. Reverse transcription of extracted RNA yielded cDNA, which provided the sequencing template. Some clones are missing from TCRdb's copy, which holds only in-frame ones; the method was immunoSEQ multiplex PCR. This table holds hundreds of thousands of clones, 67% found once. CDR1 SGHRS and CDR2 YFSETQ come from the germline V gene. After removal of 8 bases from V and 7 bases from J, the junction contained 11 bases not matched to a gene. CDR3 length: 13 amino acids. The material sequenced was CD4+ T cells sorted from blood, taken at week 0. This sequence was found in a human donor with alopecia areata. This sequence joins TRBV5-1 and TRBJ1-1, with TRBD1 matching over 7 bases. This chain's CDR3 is CASAGQDEVEAFF. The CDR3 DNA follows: TGCGCCAGTGCCGGACAGGATGAGGTTGAAGCTTTCTTT.